The subject of this entry is one T cell receptor (beta chain). This sample is drawn from a study of cytomegalovirus exposure and HLA in healthy donors. This CDR3 is 14 amino acids long. Germline CDR1 SGDLS, CDR2 YYNGEE. Trimming shortened V by 2 bases and J by 0 bases, and 6 bases separated the two germline ends. Primers included in the PCR were 60 Vbeta and 13 Jbeta primers. The method was immunoSEQ multiplex PCR; TCRdb's version includes in-frame clones alone and lacks a portion of them. The repertoire holds around 150,000 clones, with around 80% as singletons. The receptor was derived from a man aged 25 to 40 in good health and CMV-seropositive. This sequence joins TRBV9 and TRBJ1-5; D is uncertain. The specimen was PBMCs. CDR3 sequence: CASSVSDSNQPQHF. Here the CDR3 DNA reads TGTGCCAGCAGCGTGAGTGATAGCAATCAGCCCCAGCATTTT.